Listed here is a single T cell receptor (beta chain). The J segment lost 7 bases and the V segment lost 7 bases, leaving 4 bases of the junction unmatched. Germline CDR1 reads SQVTM; CDR2 reads ANQGSEA. The CDR3 is 11 amino acids. Profiled with immunoSEQ multiplex PCR; TCRdb holds only in-frame clones, not every one. The repertoire holds 650,000 to 950,000 clones, with around 85% as singletons. The record originates from a study of shared T cell receptors in the human thymus. This sample also belongs to another study, concerning human thymus T cells. That paper states: In thymic and blood repertoires alike, V and J usage looked biased.

This TCR derives from a girl under two years old with a congenital heart defect. The chain is built from TRBV29-1 and TRBJ2-1; TRBD1 matches at 7 bases. Sequenced material: thymocytes. The CDR3 spells CSAGQMNEQFF. CDR3 coding DNA: TGCAGCGCGGGACAGATGAATGAGCAGTTCTTC.